This T cell receptor beta chain was sequenced during a study of T cell responses to AZD1222 COVID-19 vaccine (dated by TCRdb to about 2021). Regarding the complete study: AZD1222 recipients with second doses at about 4 weeks or about 12 weeks were pooled, because spike-specific TCR depth and breadth did not differ between schedules. TCR sequencing covered roughly 230 trial participants: 200 to 210 given two doses of AZD1222 and approximately 25 given two doses of MenACWY control vaccine. Trial participants were enrolled by age into subgroups of 18-55, 56-69 and 70-plus years, and about 150, 27 and 61 TCR-sequenced participants, respectively, were included in these subgroups.

Between the V and J ends, shortened by 3 bases and 8 bases respectively, the junction contains 10 bases. Its CDR3 holds 13 amino acids, cysteine through phenylalanine. The DNA shown is the 39-base CDR3, in frame from base 1. Sequences MNHEY (CDR1) and SMNVEV (CDR2) are obtained from the germline V gene (reference sequence). The sample's time point label, in plain terms: baseline before first vaccination. Samples from vaccinated people were obtained from the UK trials COV001 and COV002, which included a single-blind randomized controlled phase 2/3 trial of AZD1222 (ChAdOx1 nCoV-19) in healthy adults. Trial participant PBMC samples were collected at day 0 and day 28 after the second dose for TCRbeta chain sequencing. The CDR3 regions of human TCRbeta chains were analyzed by immunosequencing. The study's own analysis went as follows. TCRs in the repertoires were compared against a reference library of SARS-CoV-2-specific TCRs that had been generated with the MIRA antigen-specificity platform. Breadth meant the fraction of unique TCRs that were SARS-CoV-2-associated, whereas depth meant the fraction of total T cells that were SARS-CoV-2-associated. Each spike-specific TCR was assigned to its reactive spike region and to a CD4 or CD8 class using the MIRA data. Log10-transformed breadth and depth values were compared by one-way ANOVA with Sidak's multiple comparisons tests. Here the immuneACCESS table is served through TCRdb, limited to in-frame sequences with V and J called. Missing clones are a known gap in these copies; in checked studies unresolved V genes cover under half, and the rest lacks a known reason. Clone size and the V and J calls come from that table; the DNA yielded D and trimming. The sample profile shows approximately 140,000 clones; roughly 90% of them were found once. The top ten hold roughly 6% of the sample.

The research as a whole found: In the small 56-69-year group, the increase in depth fell short of significance, most likely because of low power. After two AZD1222 doses, both the breadth and the depth of spike-specific TCRs were significantly higher than at day 0 and than in MenACWY recipients. Most participants were white British and females outnumbered males, and the authors suggested that clonal diversity may have been underestimated. Because no day 14 peak-response samples were available, repertoires were characterized only after the peak T cell response. Nearly half of unique spike-specific TCRs reportedly recognized epitopes outside regions mutated in the B.1.351 and B.1.1.7 variants. CD4 TCRs associated with the vaccine covered the entire spike protein, and the dominant responses were in regions 160-218 and 743-854. Only five or six AZD1222 recipients were SARS-CoV-2 seropositive at baseline, limiting conclusions about previously exposed vaccinees.

A note on this clone: Its cognate antigen has yet to be identified. Qualities for individual bases were not recorded, and no much larger clone is one base off.

This material consisted of peripheral blood, taken on day 0 of AZD1222 vaccination. The chain joins TRBV27 to TRBJ2-2; TRBD1 is a weak D gene call, 5 bases matching. This receptor was obtained from an adult in good health. The DNA reads as follows: TGTGCCAGCAGTTTCTACAGGCTAGGGGAGCTGTTTTTT. This encodes CASSFYRLGELFF.